The 32 T cell receptor beta chains below all came from one sample that was sequenced in a study of blood T cells in healthy people across ages. It was with a sample-barcoded 5' primer and a J-beta primer mix that a second PCR of roughly 7 to 12 cycles was run. TCRdb recomputed calls from the 5' RACE reads with MiXCR, one row per CDR3 protein. The sample contains under 1 million distinct CDR3 sequences, around two fifths of which appear only once. Sequencing input: blood. Receptors were obtained from a man aged 60 to 75 in good health.

The V call is TRBV7-2, the J call TRBJ2-3, with 14 bases aligning to TRBD2. Trimming cost V 1 base and J 5 bases; bases outside gene matches: 2. CDR1 and CDR2 (germline): SGHTA, FQGNSA. The CDR3 spans 16 residues. The CDR3 DNA is TGTGCCAGCAGCTTAGGACTAGCGGGGGGGCAAGATACGCAGTATTTT. This translates into CASSLGLAGGQDTQYF.

This clonotype was counted between two and nine times. The chain uses TRBV27 and TRBJ1-5; D not certain. Trimming shortened V by 0 bases and J by 6 bases, and 9 bases separated the two germline ends. The CDR3 extends over 14 amino acids. Germline CDR1 reads MNHEY; CDR2 reads SMNVEV (reference sequence). CDR3 DNA sequence: TGTGCCAGCAGTTTATCAGGGTCTGGTCAGCCCCAGCATTTT. It specifies CASSLSGSGQPQHF.

In this sample, this clonotype turned up many times. The rearrangement uses TRBV29-1 and TRBJ2-5; the match to TRBD1 covers 10 bases. CDR1 and CDR2 (germline): SQVTM, ANQGSEA. The CDR3 runs 15 residues. Losses at the gene ends were 0 bases for V and 2 bases for J; bases not matched to a gene: 3. CDR3 sequence reads: CSVEEDRGKQETQYF. DNA for the CDR3: TGCAGCGTTGAAGAGGACAGGGGGAAACAAGAGACCCAGTACTTC.

V gene TRBV21-1 combines with J gene TRBJ2-5. TRBV21-1 is a recognized pseudogene. The CDR3 has 12 amino acids. DNA for the CDR3: TGTGCCAGCAGCAAGCAGTCAGAGACCCAGTACTTC. Protein: CASSKQSETQYF.

Details on this clonotype: Germline and junction disagree at one end, which may indicate a read error. This sequence joins TRBV7-2 and TRBJ2-1; 7 bases are shared with TRBD2. The CDR3 contains 16 residues. Germline CDR1 reads SGHTA; CDR2 reads FQGNSA. DNA for the CDR3: TGTGCCAGCAGCCCCCGGGGAGCGGGGAACTACGATGAGCAGTTCTTC. As protein: CASSPRGAGNYDEQFF.

This chain joins TRBV7-9 and TRBJ1-4, with no clear D. The CDR3 is 15 residues long. Looked up from germline, CDR1 is SEHNR and CDR2 is FQNEAQ (reference sequence). V gave up 5 bases and J gave up 3 bases, with 13 bases separating them. CDR3 nucleotides: TGTGCCAGCAGCATAAACGGTATAGCTAATGAAAAACTGTTTTTT. Its protein product is CASSINGIANEKLFF.

This chain connects TRBV6-5 to TRBJ2-6; no reliable D call. Germline-derived CDR1 and CDR2 are MNHEY and SVGAGI. The CDR3 is made up of 17 amino acids. Trimming pared 2 bases from V and 0 bases from J, leaving 11 bases between. The CDR3: CASSYTWTGSGANVLTF. In DNA form, the CDR3 reads TGTGCCAGCAGTTACACCTGGACGGGCTCTGGGGCCAACGTCCTGACTTTC.

This clonotype was seen only a few times. V usage is TRBV20-1 and J usage is TRBJ2-7; 8 positions agree with TRBD2. The CDR3 length is 17 residues. In germline, CDR1 is DFQATT, CDR2 SNEGSKA (reference sequence). Trimming removed 0 bases from V and 0 bases from J; junction bases left unmatched: 10. The DNA of the CDR3 is TGCAGTGCTAGAGATCTCGTAGGGCGGGGGGTCTCCTACGAGCAGTACTTC. This sequence encodes CSARDLVGRGVSYEQYF.

This clonotype was seen a few times. The V and J genes are TRBV7-9 and TRBJ2-4; 9 bases fit TRBD1. J gave up 5 bases and V 6 bases, and 14 bases lay outside the gene matches. The CDR3 runs 17 residues. Per germline, CDR1 SEHNR and CDR2 FQNEAQ (reference sequence). This CDR3 is CASSFTPGQGNENIQYF. The CDR3 nucleotides read TGTGCCAGCAGTTTTACTCCGGGACAGGGTAATGAAAACATTCAGTACTTC.

The V call is TRBV20-1, the J call TRBJ2-3; perhaps TRBD2 as D (5 bases). CDR1 DFQATT and CDR2 SNEGSKA come from the germline V gene (reference sequence). V lost 6 bases to trimming and J lost 5 bases, with 9 bases between them. The CDR3 is 11 residues long. The CDR3 DNA is TGCAGTGCAGAACTAGAAGATACGCAGTATTTT. As protein: CSAELEDTQYF.

This clonotype was detected only once. In DNA, the CDR3 is TGCGCCAGCAGCCCCACGGTAGGCGAATATGAGCAGTTCTTC. Translating gives CASSPTVGEYEQFF. The rearrangement links TRBV5-1 to TRBJ2-1, with unresolved D. The CDR3 sequence is 14 residues long. The germline CDR1 and CDR2 sequences are SGHRS and YFSETQ. Trimming took off 4 bases at V and 8 bases at J, with 16 bases between the two ends.

The chain uses TRBV6-6 and TRBJ1-5; D not certain. CDR3 length: 15 residues. Trimming left V 3 bases short and J 3 bases short, with 12 bases between. Germline assignment: CDR1 MNHNY and CDR2 SVGAGI (reference sequence). CDR3 in amino acids: CASSYEAQLNQPQHF. The CDR3 DNA is TGTGCCAGCAGTTATGAAGCGCAGCTCAATCAGCCCCAGCATTTT.

The chain carries TRBV28 and TRBJ2-7, with D uncertain. The V gene's germline CDR1 is MDHEN and CDR2 SYDVKM. CDR3 length: 15 amino acids. Trimming left V 10 bases short and J 0 bases short, with 19 bases between. The CDR3 is CATTIDMFGSYEQYF. For the CDR3, the DNA is TGTGCCACCACTATCGACATGTTTGGCTCCTACGAGCAGTACTTC.

The rearrangement joins TRBV5-1 to TRBJ1-6; a weak D match, TRBD1 (5 bases). With 4 bases removed from V and 7 bases from J, the gap between germline ends came to 15 bases. Germline V gives CDR1 SGHRS, CDR2 YFSETQ. This CDR3 comprises 15 residues. CDR3 in DNA: TGCGCCAGCAGCCCTGGTGGGACGGTAAATTCACCCCTCCACTTT. It yields the protein CASSPGGTVNSPLHF.

A few counts support this clonotype. The V gene is TRBV7-2, the J gene TRBJ2-4, with D uncertain. The CDR3 covers 16 residues. Germline V lookup: CDR1 SGHTA, CDR2 FQGNSA. V lost 5 bases and J 9 bases, leaving 23 bases between the germline ends. The CDR3 region is CASSPSSFGGGGIQYF. In nucleotides, the CDR3 is TGTGCCAGCAGCCCCTCCTCGTTCGGCGGCGGCGGCATTCAGTACTTC.

J is TRBJ2-5 and V is TRBV7-9; possible D gene TRBD2, 5 bases. Germline lookup yields CDR1 SEHNR and CDR2 FQNEAQ (reference sequence). V was cut by 1 base and J by 5 bases, with 17 bases left in between. The CDR3 loop spans 16 amino acids. The CDR3: CASSLVPDHRGETQYF. The CDR3 coding sequence is TGTGCCAGCAGCTTAGTTCCCGACCACCGCGGGGAGACCCAGTACTTC.

This sequence joins TRBV28 and TRBJ1-2; possible D gene TRBD1, 5 bases. Germline V gives CDR1 MDHEN, CDR2 SYDVKM. This CDR3 is built from 12 residues. The V gene lost 6 bases and the J gene lost 7 bases, with 12 bases spanning the gap. The CDR3 DNA sequence: TGTGCCAGCAGACCCGGCGGGGGTGGCTACACCTTC. It encodes CASRPGGGGYTF.

The chain combines TRBV30 with TRBJ1-6, with TRBD1 identical over 9 bases. Germline CDR1 and CDR2: GTSNPN and SVGIG (reference sequence). Trimming at V came to 1 base and at J to 5 bases, leaving 3 bases not matched to a gene. The CDR3 is made up of 15 amino acids. The CDR3 nucleotides read TGTGCCTGGAGTGCGGGACAGGGAAATAATTCACCCCTCCACTTT. This translates into CAWSAGQGNNSPLHF.

The CDR3 region has the DNA TGCGCCAGCAGCCGTACTAGCGGGGGCGATCCCTCCTACAATGAGCAGTTCTTC. Protein: CASSRTSGGDPSYNEQFF. The chain combines TRBV5-1 with TRBJ2-1; 11 nucleotides align to TRBD2. Germline lookup yields CDR1 SGHRS and CDR2 YFSETQ. V shed 4 bases and J 0 bases; nucleotides not matched to a gene: 9. The CDR3 loop spans 18 amino acids.

The CDR3 is CASSRTGVGNEQFF. The DNA for the CDR3 is TGTGCCAGCAGTAGGACAGGGGTTGGGAATGAGCAGTTCTTC. The rearrangement uses TRBV6-5 and TRBJ2-1; TRBD1 agrees at 9 bases. CDR3 length equals 14 residues. Looked up from germline, CDR1 is MNHEY and CDR2 is SVGAGI. The trim removed 5 bases at V and 7 bases at J, leaving 6 bases unmatched.

The sample holds many counts of this clonotype. V is TRBV7-6 and J is TRBJ2-5; 8 bases match TRBD2. V lost 5 bases, J lost 5 bases, and 4 bases stayed unmatched. CDR3 length equals 13 residues. Germline loops: CDR1 SGHVS, CDR2 FNYEAQ. CDR3 loop: CASSVREGETQYF. For the CDR3, the DNA is TGTGCCAGCAGCGTTCGGGAGGGGGAGACCCAGTACTTC.

This clonotype was counted between two and nine times. The CDR3 DNA follows: TGCAGTGCTAGGGGGACTCCTAGCCCTTGGGAGCAGTACTTC. This codes for CSARGTPSPWEQYF. The chain recombines TRBV20-1 with TRBJ2-7, with TRBD2 as a possible D gene (6 bases). The V gene's germline CDR1 is DFQATT and CDR2 SNEGSKA (reference sequence). The germline V and J ends were trimmed by 3 bases and 7 bases, with 19 bases remaining between them. The CDR3 sequence is 14 residues long.

The V and J genes are TRBV9 and TRBJ2-1; perhaps TRBD2 as D (5 bases). Germline V gene lookup returns CDR1 SGDLS and CDR2 YYNGEE. Trimming took 0 bases from V and 7 from J, leaving 14 bases between them. The CDR3 loop spans 15 amino acids. DNA for the CDR3: TGTGCCAGCAGCGTAGGGGTCGGAGGAGAGAATGAGCAGTTCTTC. Protein sequence: CASSVGVGGENEQFF.

This chain connects TRBV11-3 to TRBJ2-5, with unresolved D. CDR3 length equals 16 residues. V was trimmed by 1 base and J by 5 bases, leaving 17 bases between them. Germline lookup yields CDR1 SGHNT and CDR2 YENEEA. CDR3 amino acids: CASSLGNTRLLETQYF. CDR3 sequence (DNA): TGTGCCAGCAGCTTAGGGAACACCCGGTTGTTGGAGACCCAGTACTTC. The whole variable domain, filled in from reference TRBV11-3 and TRBJ2-5, reads EAGVVQSPRYKIIEKKQPVAFWCNPISGHNTLYWYLQNLGQGPELLIRYENEEAVDDSQLPKDRFSAERLKGVDSTLKIQPAELGDSAVYLCASSLGNTRLLETQYFGPGTRLLVL.

The J gene is TRBJ1-6, the V gene TRBV24-1; D is undetermined. Trimming took off 4 bases at V and 7 bases at J, with 19 bases between the two ends. The CDR3 length is 17 residues. Per germline, CDR1 KGHDR and CDR2 SFDVKD. The CDR3 region has the DNA TGTGCCACCAGTGACCCACTCGAGGATAAAGGGAATTCACCCCTCCACTTT. Residues: CATSDPLEDKGNSPLHF.

V is TRBV7-2 and J is TRBJ2-1, with TRBD2 matching over 14 bases. The CDR3 contains 20 residues. The V and J ends lost 3 bases and 0 bases, in that order; junction bases with no gene match: 10. Germline loops: CDR1 SGHTA, CDR2 FQGNSA. CDR3: CASSFGFGLAGGTSYNEQFF. DNA for the CDR3: TGTGCCAGCAGCTTTGGCTTCGGACTAGCGGGGGGAACCTCCTACAATGAGCAGTTCTTC.

The chain uses TRBV9 and TRBJ1-2, with a possible D match to TRBD1 (6 bases). This CDR3 is 14 amino acids long. V gave up 3 bases and J gave up 3 bases, with 12 bases separating them. Germline V gives CDR1 SGDLS, CDR2 YYNGEE. DNA of the CDR3: TGTGCCAGCAGCGCAGGGACAAGGGACTATGGCTACACCTTC. Protein sequence: CASSAGTRDYGYTF. The variable domain in full, completed from reference TRBV9 and TRBJ1-2, reads DSGVTQTPKHLITATGQRVTLRCSPRSGDLSVYWYQQSLDQGLQFLIQYYNGEERAKGNILERFSAQQFPDLHSELNLSSLELGDSALYFCASSAGTRDYGYTFGSGTRLTVV.

This clonotype was recorded a few times. The chain uses TRBV20-1 and TRBJ2-3; the match to TRBD2 covers 11 bases. This CDR3 contains 16 residues. From germline, CDR1 is DFQATT and CDR2 SNEGSKA (reference sequence). V was clipped by 2 bases and J by 5 bases; unmatched bases: 9. The CDR3 bases are TGCAGTGCTAGAAGACTAGCGGGGAGTATTATAGATACGCAGTATTTT. Translated, it gives CSARRLAGSIIDTQYF.

This clonotype was seen repeatedly, ten times or more. J is TRBJ2-4 and V is TRBV3-1; 9 bases are shared with TRBD1. The CDR3 runs 14 residues. The germline gives CDR1 LGHDT, CDR2 YNNKEL (reference sequence). J was trimmed by 5 bases and V by 4 bases; bases with no gene match: 3. The CDR3 is CASSPRTGENIQYF. The CDR3 DNA follows: TGTGCCAGCAGCCCCCGGACAGGGGAAAACATTCAGTACTTC.

The chain carries TRBV24-1 and TRBJ1-1; weak D call: TRBD1 (5 bases). The CDR3 extends over 15 amino acids. The germline V gene encodes CDR1 KGHDR and CDR2 SFDVKD. V shed 2 bases and J shed 0 bases, with 9 bases lying between them. The CDR3 nucleotides are TGTGCCACCAGTGATTCCCAGGGCTTGAACACTGAAGCTTTCTTT. Protein product: CATSDSQGLNTEAFF.

For this clonotype: Its ends do not fully match the called genes, so a read error is possible. V is TRBV30 and J is TRBJ2-1; 7 bases align to TRBD1. Looked up from germline, CDR1 is GTSNPN and CDR2 is SVGIG (reference sequence). CDR3 size: 14 residues. CDR3 bases: TGTACCTGCTCGACAGGGAGTGTCTACAATGAGCAGTTCTTC. It translates to CTCSTGSVYNEQFF.

This clonotype was detected many times. The chain has TRBV20-1 and TRBJ2-7; D gene ambiguous. The germline gives CDR1 DFQATT, CDR2 SNEGSKA (reference sequence). Trimming cost V 0 bases and J 4 bases, with 7 bases left between them. The CDR3 is 12 residues long. The CDR3 sequence: CSARDNTYEQYF. CDR3 coding DNA: TGCAGTGCTAGAGACAACACTTACGAGCAGTACTTC.